This T cell receptor (beta chain) was retrieved from a study of neoadjuvant anti-PD-1 for oral cavity cancer. Study-level background: Before surgery, most patients got three to four biweekly 3 mg/kg nivolumab doses. Around day 43, patients without progression received a fourth nivolumab dose before surgery. Study-level findings and limits: Higher pretreatment Treg/Th17 ratios tracked higher pretreatment blood clonality.

Germline V CDR1 and CDR2: MNHNS, SASEGT. V lost 4 bases to trimming and J lost 18 bases, with 16 bases between them. This CDR3 contains 12 residues. Comment on this clone: Its antigen is not identified.

Clones were read by immunoSEQ multiplex PCR, and TCRdb kept only the in-frame ones, dropping some. The sample carries 72,000 or so clones, around four fifths recorded once. Stage II-IVA oral cavity squamous cell carcinoma was new and untreated by systemic or radiation therapy. This clonotype originated in a person aged 35-79 years with oral cavity squamous cell carcinoma. The chain has TRBV6-1 and TRBJ2-6; tentatively, D is TRBD1 or TRBD2 (5 bases each). Sequenced here: PBMCs, sampled before nivolumab (anti-PD-1) treatment. The chain's CDR3 is CASSGFGAPPTF. In nucleotides, the CDR3 is TGTGCCAGCAGTGGATTCGGGGCCCCCCCGACTTTC.